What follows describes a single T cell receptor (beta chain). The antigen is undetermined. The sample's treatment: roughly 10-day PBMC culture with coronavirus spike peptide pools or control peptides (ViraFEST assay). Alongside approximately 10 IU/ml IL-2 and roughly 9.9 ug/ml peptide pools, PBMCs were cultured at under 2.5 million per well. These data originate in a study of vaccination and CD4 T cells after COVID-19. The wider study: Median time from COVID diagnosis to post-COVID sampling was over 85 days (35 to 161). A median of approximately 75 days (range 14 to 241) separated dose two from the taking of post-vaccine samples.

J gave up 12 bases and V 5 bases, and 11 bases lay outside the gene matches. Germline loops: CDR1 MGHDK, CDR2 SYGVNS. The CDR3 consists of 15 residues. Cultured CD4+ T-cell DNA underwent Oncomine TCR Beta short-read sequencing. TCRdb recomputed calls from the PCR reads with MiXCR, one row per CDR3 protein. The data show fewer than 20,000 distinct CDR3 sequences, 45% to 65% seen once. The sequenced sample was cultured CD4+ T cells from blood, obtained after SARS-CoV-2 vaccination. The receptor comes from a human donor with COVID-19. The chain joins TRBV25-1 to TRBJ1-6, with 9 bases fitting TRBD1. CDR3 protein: CASSIDGTGFLPLHF. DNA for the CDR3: TGTGCCAGCAGTATCGACGGGACAGGGTTTTTACCCCTCCACTTT.